This T cell receptor (beta chain) was identified in a study of regulatory T cells in long-lasting Graves disease. Study-wide context: Graves' patients with a new diagnosis had received antithyroid drugs under 3 months. Whole-study findings and limits: Persistent disease preferred TRBV28, TRBJ1-2 and TRBJ2-5; new disease, TRBV20-1 and TRBJ2-1. TCR diversity was lower in persistent Graves' patients (versus newly diagnosed ones).

This CDR3 is built from 13 residues. J lost 2 bases, V lost 11 bases, and 7 bases had no gene match. Per germline, CDR1 ENHRY and CDR2 SYGVKD. Time point meaning: newly diagnosed GD, antithyroid drugs for less than 3 months. PBMC RNA was the source of the TCR library. Sequencing libraries for TCR beta were prepared with iRepertoire HTBI primers and Arm-PCR of CDR3 regions. In TCRdb, the multiplex PCR reads were re-called with MiXCR into one record per CDR3 protein. The sample records 250,000 or so distinct CDR3 sequences, roughly 18% being singletons. There are many counts of this clonotype. Its antigen is not known. In addition, the sample was reused for a study of T cells in Graves' hyperthyroidism and ophthalmopathy. That paper states: Using the HTBI primer set, a first-round RT-PCR was run on the TCR CDR3.

The rearrangement uses TRBV10-3 and TRBJ2-3; 7 positions match TRBD1. Sequenced material: peripheral blood mononuclear cells (PBMCs), taken at new diagnosis, from a patient treated with antithyroid drugs. The TCR sequence derives from a woman in her twenties or thirties with Graves disease. The CDR3 sequence: CASRDRITDTQYF. CDR3 in DNA: TGTGCCTCCCGGGACAGAATCACAGATACGCAGTATTTT.